This TCR beta chain was sequenced in a study of OX40 agonist ivuxolimab in advanced cancers. For context, the study as a whole: Ivuxolimab, which targeted the costimulatory receptor OX40 (CD134), was an agonistic, fully human IgG2 monoclonal antibody. Intravenous ivuxolimab was administered to patients every 2 weeks at six dose levels: 0.01, 0.1, 0.3, 1.5, 3 and 10 mg/kg. Among the approximately 54 dose-escalation patients, some 19 had hepatocellular carcinoma, approximately 15 melanoma, 9 renal cell carcinoma and 9 head and neck cancer. In the dose-escalation cohort, nearly 85% of patients were male, and the mean age was roughly 60 years with a range of roughly 20 to 80. Prior anti-PD-1, anti-PD-L1 or anti-CTLA-4 therapy was permitted, and less than 45% of dose-escalation patients had received checkpoint inhibitors. Three dose-escalation patients achieved partial responses, one with hepatocellular carcinoma and two with cutaneous melanoma. Peripheral TCRbeta sequencing was intended to test whether TCR sequence diversity was altered and clonal T-cell expansion was caused by ivuxolimab. The monotherapy dose-escalation portion (N ≈ 52 patients) of the phase I ivuxolimab trial is reported in the paper.

Genomic DNA was extracted from sorted cells for sequencing of the TCRbeta CDR3 region. TCRbeta CDR3 regions were sequenced using the immunoSEQ Assay. TCRdb stores this immuneACCESS table with in-frame sequences only. Part of the clones is absent; in the studies checked, under half of the shortfall reflects unresolved V genes, and no reason is known for the rest. Across this sample there are fewer than 85,000 clones, with around 85% seen only once. The ten largest clones represent more than 0.65% of the sample. The trim is 0 bases for V and 5 bases for J, with a gap of 10 bases between the germline ends. Taken from cysteine to phenylalanine, the CDR3 has 14 residues. The CDR3 DNA has 42 bases and is translated from base 1. From a lookup of the germline V gene, CDR1 and CDR2 are LGHNA and YSLEER. Patients with autoimmune disease history or receiving systemic immunosuppression were excluded from the trial. Peripheral blood for TCR sequencing was drawn from every dose cohort at baseline, at cycle 4 day 1 and at cycle 7 day 1. Samples were obtained from an open-label, multicenter, first-in-human phase I dose-escalation trial of ivuxolimab. The trial enrolled adults with locally advanced or metastatic head and neck squamous cell, hepatocellular, melanoma or renal cell carcinoma. Before TCR sequencing, CD4+ and CD8+ T cells were separately sorted from peripheral blood.

Points on this clone: Its cognate antigen has yet to be identified. Base qualities are not at hand, and no much larger clone is one base apart.

The paper's findings and limits, for the study overall: After ivuxolimab, expanded clones were on average more numerous among CD8+ T cells than among CD4+ T cells. Antigen specificity was not determined for the clonally expanded peripheral T cells. At doses of 0.1 to 3.0 mg/kg, clonal expansion of both CD4+ and CD8+ T cells in blood was seen between baseline and week 6. Low levels of normalized T-cell clonal expansion were also shown by some nonresponding patients. In the 0.1-3.0 mg/kg groups, partial responders were among the patients with the lowest normalized peripheral clonal expansion, particularly in CD8+ T cells.

The sequencing here drew on CD4+ or CD8+ T cells sorted from blood, taken in a trial of the OX40 agonist ivuxolimab. The origin of this receptor is an adult with an advanced solid tumor such as melanoma, head and neck, liver or kidney cancer. This sequence uses TRBV4-3 and TRBJ1-1; no D gene call is confident. This receptor carries the CDR3 CASSQDRAGTEAFF. Read as DNA, the sequence is TGCGCCAGCAGCCAAGATAGGGCGGGAACTGAAGCTTTCTTT.